Each of the 22 T cell receptor beta chains below was sequenced from the same sample in a study of regulatory T cells in long-lasting Graves disease. CDR3-region Arm-PCR and iRepertoire HTBI primers produced the TCR beta libraries. Each CDR3 protein gets one entry after TCRdb re-called the multiplex PCR reads with MiXCR. The sample contains 600,000 to 800,000 distinct CDR3 sequences, 25% to 35% of which appear only once. Regarding time point: persistent/refractory GD, antithyroid drugs over 5 years with positive TRAb. Researchers made the TCR library from RNA that was extracted from PBMCs. Source: peripheral blood mononuclear cells (PBMCs), taken when the disease was refractory, from a patient treated with antithyroid drugs. The receptors derive from a female donor with Graves disease.

The chain is built from TRBV19 and TRBJ1-5; D gene uncertain. The CDR3 contains 14 residues. From germline, CDR1 is LNHDA and CDR2 SQIVND (reference sequence). V lost 8 bases and J lost 2, with 13 bases in between. CDR3 bases: TGTGCCAGTTTACGACCAGGAGGCAATCAGCCCCAGCATTTT. The encoded protein is CASLRPGGNQPQHF. Filled out from reference TRBV19 and TRBJ1-5, the complete variable domain reads DGGITQSPKYLFRKEGQNVTLSCEQNLNHDAMYWYRQDPGQGLRLIYYSQIVNDFQKGDIAEGYSVSREKKESFPLTVTSAQKNPTAFYLCASLRPGGNQPQHFGDGTRLSIL.

This clonotype was seen ten or more times. V usage is TRBV28 and J usage is TRBJ1-2, with TRBD1 matching 8 bases. Germline V gene lookup returns CDR1 MDHEN and CDR2 SYDVKM. The CDR3 length is 17 residues. J was trimmed by 8 bases and V by 6 bases; bases with no gene match: 20. Here the CDR3 reads CASSRNLGTGGGDGYTF. CDR3 nucleotides: TGTGCCAGCAGCCGGAATCTCGGGACAGGCGGGGGGGACGGCTACACCTTC.

J is TRBJ2-7 and V is TRBV29-1; 11 bases line up with TRBD2. CDR3 length: 14 residues. V was clipped by 4 bases and J by 3 bases; unmatched bases: 5. Germline assignment: CDR1 SQVTM and CDR2 ANQGSEA. Here the CDR3 reads CSVVGLAGFYEQYF. The CDR3, as DNA: TGCAGCGTTGTCGGACTAGCGGGTTTCTACGAGCAGTACTTC.

This chain links TRBV7-3 with TRBJ1-2, with 7 bases fitting TRBD1. The CDR3 has 13 residues. V lost 6 bases and J lost 7; bases outside the gene matches: 8. Germline CDR1 is SGHTA and CDR2 is FQGTGA. CDR3 protein: CASSGGGAAGYTF. In DNA, the CDR3 is TGTGCCAGCAGTGGAGGGGGCGCGGCTGGCTACACCTTC.

About this clonotype itself: This could be a read error, since a much larger clone is one nucleotide away. CDR3 nucleotide sequence: TGTGCCGGCAGCTTAAAATGGTCCAGTTCCGAGCAGTACTTC. Its translation is CAGSLKWSSSEQYF. This chain connects TRBV11-2 to TRBJ2-7; D gene uncertain. There are 14 residues in the CDR3. In germline, CDR1 is SGHAT, CDR2 FQNNGV.

Turning to this clonotype: A much more abundant neighbour one base away suggests this may be a read error. CDR3 nucleotide sequence: TGTGCCAGCGCGGGGGACAGTCAGACCCAAGAGACCCAGTGCTTC. Translation: CASAGDSQTQETQCF. This chain joins TRBV2 and TRBJ2-5; D assignment may be TRBD1 or TRBD2 (7 bases each). Looked up from germline, CDR1 is SNHLY and CDR2 is FYNNEI. The CDR3 covers 15 residues.

This clonotype has a handful of counts. The chain combines TRBV12-3 or TRBV12-4 with TRBJ1-5, with TRBD1 as a possible D gene (5 bases). Between the trimmed V and J ends, which lost 2 bases and 1 base, there was a span of 9 bases. This CDR3 is 15 amino acids long. The CDR3 DNA follows: TGTGCCAGCAGTTTAATGTGGGGGAGCAATCAGCCCCAGCATTTT. This encodes CASSLMWGSNQPQHF.

J is TRBJ2-7 and V is TRBV10-3, with D possibly matching TRBD1 (6 bases). Trimming took 5 bases from V and 5 from J, leaving 16 bases between them. The CDR3 is 14 residues long. The germline V gene has CDR1 ENHRY and CDR2 SYGVKD. CDR3 sequence reads: CAISPTGDGNEQYF. Here the CDR3 DNA reads TGTGCCATCAGTCCGACAGGTGATGGGAACGAGCAGTACTTC.

Only a few counts were recorded for this clonotype. The J gene is TRBJ1-2, the V gene TRBV15; TRBD1 aligns across 9 bases. Losses at the gene ends were 2 bases for V and 4 bases for J; bases not matched to a gene: 2. The CDR3 totals 14 residues. Germline loops: CDR1 LNHNV, CDR2 YYDKDF (reference sequence). The CDR3 nucleotides are TGTGCCACCAGCAGATCGGGACAGGGCTATGGCTACACCTTC. The encoded protein is CATSRSGQGYGYTF.

The rearrangement links TRBV6-5 to TRBJ1-5; TRBD1 might be the D (6 bases). Germline CDR1 MNHEY, CDR2 SVGAGI. Deletions cut 2 bases from V and 2 bases from J, with 13 bases between. The CDR3 length is 16 residues. This CDR3 is CASSYMRGLGNQPQHF. The CDR3 region has the DNA TGTGCCAGCAGTTACATGCGGGGGCTAGGCAATCAGCCCCAGCATTTT.

Many counts were recorded for this clonotype. J is TRBJ2-2 and V is TRBV11-3; D is perhaps TRBD2 (6 bases). V lost 8 bases and J lost 6, with 10 bases in between. The V gene's germline CDR1 is SGHNT and CDR2 YENEEA. The CDR3 has 12 amino acids. CDR3 amino acids: CASLGLPGELFF. The CDR3 nucleotides are TGTGCCAGCCTAGGACTACCCGGGGAGCTGTTTTTT.

The chain couples TRBV20-1 to TRBJ1-5; D ambiguous. Per the germline V gene, CDR1 is DFQATT and CDR2 is SNEGSKA (reference sequence). There are 14 residues in the CDR3. V lost 0 bases to trimming and J lost 0 bases, with 6 bases between them. The CDR3 here is CSARDGYSNQPQHF. CDR3 nucleotides: TGCAGTGCTAGAGACGGATATAGCAATCAGCCCCAGCATTTT.

Ten or more counts support this clonotype. This sequence joins TRBV27 and TRBJ1-5; TRBD1 might be the D (5 bases). CDR1 is MNHEY and CDR2 is SMNVEV in the germline V gene (reference sequence). V lost 4 bases and J 2 bases, leaving 15 bases between the germline ends. The CDR3 has 16 residues. CDR3: CASSSTTVMGNQPQHF. The DNA for the CDR3 is TGTGCCAGCAGTTCCACGACAGTAATGGGCAATCAGCCCCAGCATTTT.

This clonotype was counted only a few times. The chain joins TRBV27 to TRBJ2-2, with D perhaps TRBD2 (6 bases). From germline, CDR1 is MNHEY and CDR2 SMNVEV (reference sequence). This CDR3 comprises 16 residues. V lost 1 base and J 1 base, leaving 10 bases between the germline ends. CDR3 residues: CASSLLGGVNTGELFF. The CDR3 DNA is TGTGCCAGCAGTTTATTGGGGGGAGTGAACACCGGGGAGCTGTTTTTT.

J is TRBJ1-1 and V is TRBV2; 7 bases fit TRBD1. V shed 6 bases and J 11 bases; nucleotides not matched to a gene: 9. CDR1 is SNHLY, CDR2 FYNNEI, per germline. The CDR3 spans 12 residues. CDR3 residues: CASRPQGGAAFF. The CDR3 DNA is TGTGCCAGCAGACCCCAGGGGGGAGCCGCTTTCTTT. The whole variable domain, remainder taken from reference TRBV2 and TRBJ1-1, is EPEVTQTPSHQVTQMGQEVILRCVPISNHLYFYWYRQILGQKVEFLVSFYNNEISEKSEIFDDQFSVERPDGSNFTLKIRSTKLEDSAMYFCASRPQGGAAFFGQGTRLTVV.

This rearrangement joins TRBV5-1 to TRBJ2-7, with 9 bases matching TRBD2. This CDR3 has 15 residues. V trimming: 0 bases; J trimming: 4 bases; junction bases outside the gene matches: 5. From germline, CDR1 is SGHRS and CDR2 YFSETQ. The CDR3 sequence is CASSLEGGRAYEQYF. In DNA, the CDR3 is TGCGCCAGCAGCTTGGAGGGCGGGAGGGCGTACGAGCAGTACTTC.

In its sample, this clonotype was seen many times. The rearrangement uses TRBV28 and TRBJ1-5, with 8 bases lining up with TRBD1. The CDR3 contains 19 residues. In germline, CDR1 is MDHEN, CDR2 SYDVKM. After removal of 4 bases from V and 0 bases from J, the junction contained 14 bases not matched to a gene. The CDR3 is CASSYIRDRGRDSNQPQHF. CDR3 coding DNA: TGTGCCAGCAGTTATATTAGAGACAGGGGAAGGGATAGCAATCAGCCCCAGCATTTT.

The chain recombines TRBV19 with TRBJ1-5; no clear D gene. The CDR3 contains 13 residues. Trimming left V 3 bases short and J 3 bases short, with 6 bases between. The germline V gene has CDR1 LNHDA and CDR2 SQIVND (reference sequence). The CDR3 here is CASSMVFNQPQHF. In nucleotides, the CDR3 is TGTGCCAGTAGTATGGTCTTCAATCAGCCCCAGCATTTT. Full variable domain (rest looked up from reference TRBV19 and TRBJ1-5): DGGITQSPKYLFRKEGQNVTLSCEQNLNHDAMYWYRQDPGQGLRLIYYSQIVNDFQKGDIAEGYSVSREKKESFPLTVTSAQKNPTAFYLCASSMVFNQPQHFGDGTRLSIL.

Only a few counts were recorded for this clonotype. The V and J genes are TRBV6-1 and TRBJ1-6, with 8 bases matching TRBD1. Germline trimming cut 4 bases from V and 9 bases from J; bases unmatched to any gene: 5. Germline CDR1 is MNHNS and CDR2 is SASEGT. The CDR3 covers 14 residues. This CDR3 is CASSVTGAGSPLHF. CDR3 nucleotides: TGTGCCAGCAGTGTGACAGGGGCAGGTTCACCCCTCCACTTT.

The V gene is TRBV29-1, the J gene TRBJ1-1; TRBD1 matches 7 bases. CDR1 is SQVTM, CDR2 ANQGSEA, per germline. The CDR3 has 13 amino acids. With V trimmed by 6 bases and J by 4 bases, 8 bases remained unmatched. The CDR3 reads CSVKPGTATEAFF. As DNA, the CDR3 is TGCAGCGTCAAACCCGGGACAGCCACTGAAGCTTTCTTT.

The V call is TRBV6-5, the J call TRBJ2-7; no clear D. With 2 bases removed from V and 7 bases from J, the gap between germline ends came to 12 bases. Per the germline V gene, CDR1 is MNHEY and CDR2 is SVGAGI. The CDR3 length is 13 residues. The CDR3 is CASSYRDPREQYF. In DNA form, the CDR3 reads TGTGCCAGCAGTTACAGGGATCCTCGTGAGCAGTACTTC.

The V gene is TRBV15, the J gene TRBJ1-2; D not resolved. Trimming removed 1 base at V and 2 bases at J, with 11 bases between. CDR1 and CDR2 (germline): LNHNV, YYDKDF (reference sequence). The CDR3 contains 15 residues. CDR3 protein: CATSRGAGANYGYTF. CDR3 nucleotides: TGTGCCACCAGCAGAGGTGCAGGAGCGAACTATGGCTACACCTTC.